This passage covers 6 T cell receptor beta chains from one sample sequenced in a study of T cell responses to AZD1222 COVID-19 vaccine. Repertoires were generated with immunoSEQ multiplex PCR, while TCRdb's copy carries only in-frame clones and drops some. The repertoire includes some 150,000 clones, 90% to 95% of them detected once, and about 2.5% sits in the top ten. Sequenced here: peripheral blood, sampled on day 0 of AZD1222 vaccination. The receptors originated from an adult in good health.

This chain links TRBV6-1 with TRBJ1-5; perhaps TRBD1 as D (5 bases). This CDR3 has 15 residues. The V gene lost 1 base and the J gene lost 4 bases, with 11 bases spanning the gap. Germline V gene data show CDR1 as MNHNS and CDR2 as SASEGT. CDR3 sequence: CASSEEGPRNQPQHF. CDR3 DNA: TGTGCCAGCAGTGAAGAGGGACCAAGAAATCAGCCCCAGCATTTT.

The rearrangement joins TRBV19 to TRBJ1-2; TRBD1 agrees at 12 bases. The junction had 13 bases not matched to a gene; V was cut back by 7 bases and J by 7 bases. The CDR3 spans 16 residues. The germline V gene encodes CDR1 LNHDA and CDR2 SQIVND (reference sequence). The CDR3 sequence: CASNPGTGGGHGGYTF. CDR3 sequence (DNA): TGTGCCAGTAACCCCGGGACAGGGGGCGGCCACGGTGGCTACACCTTC.

CDR3 in DNA: TGTGCCAGCAGTTCCGGGAGGGCGGGCACCGGGGAGCTGTTTTTT. Amino acid sequence: CASSSGRAGTGELFF. The chain employs TRBV6-5 and TRBJ2-2; TRBD2 aligns across 8 bases. Germline CDR1 is MNHEY and CDR2 is SVGAGI. The CDR3 is 15 residues long. Losses at the gene ends were 4 bases for V and 4 bases for J; bases not matched to a gene: 5.

This chain connects TRBV27 to TRBJ1-2; tentative D call: TRBD1 (5 bases). Looked up from germline, CDR1 is MNHEY and CDR2 is SMNVEV (reference sequence). The CDR3 runs to 16 residues. Trimming cost V 6 bases and J 2 bases, with 19 bases left between them. The CDR3 here is CASSSSAGQSNYGYTF. DNA for the CDR3: TGTGCCAGCAGCTCCTCGGCGGGGCAGTCGAACTATGGCTACACCTTC.

The chain uses TRBV2 and TRBJ2-3, with TRBD2 matching 8 bases. The CDR3 sequence is 15 residues long. J lost 1 base, V lost 4 bases, and 4 bases had no gene match. CDR1 SNHLY and CDR2 FYNNEI come from the germline V gene. The CDR3 DNA is TGTGCCAGCAGTGGACTAGCGAAAGGCACAGATACGCAGTATTTT. Protein sequence: CASSGLAKGTDTQYF.

The chain is built from TRBV3-1 (or the pseudogene TRBV3-2) and TRBJ2-1, with a weak D call TRBD2 (5 bases). The CDR3 runs 16 residues. The germline CDR1 and CDR2 sequences are LGHDT and YNNKEL (reference sequence). Between the trimmed V and J ends, which lost 4 bases and 3 bases, there was a span of 16 bases. The CDR3 loop reads CASSLQRGSGYNEQFF. The CDR3 DNA follows: TGTGCCAGCAGCCTGCAGAGAGGGAGTGGCTACAATGAGCAGTTCTTC.